The 28 T cell receptor beta chains in this list originate from one sample, sequenced in a study of patients and donors after allogeneic stem cell transplantation. A single record per CDR3 protein comes from TCRdb applying MiXCR to the RT-PCR reads. The data hold around 240,000 distinct CDR3 sequences, with 13% to 15% observed a single time. Sequencing used blood, either unsorted or a sorted T cell fraction (not recorded which). Receptors were obtained from a human donor who was either an allogeneic HSCT recipient or a stem cell or donor lymphocyte infusion donor (not recorded which). It is not recorded whose cells these are; they may come from a transplant donor.

The table lists this clonotype with a few counts. The gene calls are TRBV5-1 and TRBJ2-5, with TRBD2 as a possible D gene (6 bases). In germline, CDR1 is SGHRS, CDR2 YFSETQ. The CDR3 length is 15 residues. Trimming stripped 4 bases from V and 2 bases from J, with 15 bases between. DNA for the CDR3: TGCGCCAGCAGCGCGGGGCTGGGTACACAAGAGACCCAGTACTTC. Translation gives CASSAGLGTQETQYF.

This clonotype occurred a few times. This sequence joins TRBV6-5 and TRBJ1-2; tentatively, D is TRBD1 (6 bases). The CDR3 is made up of 15 amino acids. Trimming left V 2 bases short and J 6 bases short, with 16 bases between. The germline gives CDR1 MNHEY, CDR2 SVGAGI. Written as DNA, the CDR3 is TGTGCCAGCAGTTACGACCCCAGTCAGGGGAATGGCTACACCTTC. As protein: CASSYDPSQGNGYTF.

There are many counts of this clonotype. J is TRBJ2-3 and V is TRBV10-3, with 11 bases identical to TRBD2. The CDR3 loop spans 14 amino acids. Per germline, CDR1 ENHRY and CDR2 SYGVKD. Trimming cost V 10 bases and J 3 bases; bases outside gene matches: 6. Written as DNA, the CDR3 is TGTGCCACCACTAGCGGGAGTTTAACAGATACGCAGTATTTT. Its protein is CATTSGSLTDTQYF.

This clonotype was counted a few times. The chain links TRBV20-1 to TRBJ1-2; D possibly corresponds to TRBD1 (6 bases). Germline V gene data show CDR1 as DFQATT and CDR2 as SNEGSKA (reference sequence). The V end was cut by 4 bases, the J end by 4 bases, with 10 bases between. This CDR3 has 12 residues. CDR3 protein: CSAMGAGYGYTF. The CDR3 DNA sequence: TGCAGTGCTATGGGGGCGGGCTATGGCTACACCTTC.

This clonotype was counted between two and nine times. V is TRBV28 and J is TRBJ1-2; D gene ambiguous. The germline gives CDR1 MDHEN, CDR2 SYDVKM. CDR3 length: 12 amino acids. V lost 6 bases and J 8 bases, leaving 13 bases between the germline ends. CDR3: CASSPLQRGYTF. The CDR3 DNA reads as TGTGCCAGCAGCCCCCTCCAGAGGGGCTACACCTTC.

This sequence joins TRBV5-6 and TRBJ2-1; 11 positions match TRBD2. The CDR3 contains 16 residues. V shed 0 bases and J 6 bases; nucleotides not matched to a gene: 5. Per the germline V gene, CDR1 is SGHDT and CDR2 is YYEEEE. This CDR3 is CASSLVLAGAFNEQFF. The CDR3 bases are TGTGCCAGCAGCTTGGTACTAGCGGGAGCTTTCAATGAGCAGTTCTTC.

In this sample, this clonotype turned up a few times. The chain links TRBV7-6 to TRBJ2-5; D tentatively fits TRBD1 or TRBD2 (5 bases each). The V gene lost 5 bases and the J gene lost 4 bases, with 26 bases spanning the gap. Germline values: CDR1 SGHVS, CDR2 FNYEAQ. There are 18 residues in the CDR3. The CDR3 loop reads CASSPRDDRGAVGETQYF. In nucleotides, the CDR3 is TGTGCCAGCAGCCCCAGGGACGATAGGGGCGCCGTAGGAGAGACCCAGTACTTC.

There are many counts of this clonotype. The chain is built from TRBV30 and TRBJ1-1; no clear D. With 2 bases removed from V and 4 bases from J, the gap between germline ends came to 11 bases. Germline lookup yields CDR1 GTSNPN and CDR2 SVGIG (reference sequence). CDR3 length equals 13 residues. As DNA, the CDR3 is TGTGCCTGGAGTCAAGAGGAGGTCACTGAAGCTTTCTTT. The encoded protein is CAWSQEEVTEAFF.

This clonotype was detected a few times. The rearrangement links TRBV18 to TRBJ2-1; TRBD2 matches at 8 bases. Germline CDR1 KGHSH, CDR2 LQKENI. The CDR3 runs to 15 residues. Unmatched junction bases numbered 9, after V lost 2 bases and J lost 9 bases. The CDR3 nucleotides are TGTGCCAGCTCACCAGGGAGCGGGAGTGTGGGTGAGCAGTTCTTC. This codes for CASSPGSGSVGEQFF.

The V and J genes are TRBV20-1 and TRBJ2-5; D might be TRBD1 (6 bases). Germline CDR1 reads DFQATT; CDR2 reads SNEGSKA (reference sequence). With 1 base removed from V and 5 bases from J, the gap between germline ends came to 17 bases. The CDR3 covers 15 residues. The CDR3 coding sequence is TGCAGTGCTAGAGCGGACAGTGGGTCAAGTGAGACCCAGTACTTC. Translated, it gives CSARADSGSSETQYF.

The J gene is TRBJ2-5, the V gene TRBV19; 15 nucleotides line up with TRBD2. Germline loops: CDR1 LNHDA, CDR2 SQIVND (reference sequence). CDR3 length: 16 residues. With V trimmed by 9 bases and J by 1 base, 6 bases remained unmatched. The CDR3 coding sequence is TGTGCCAGCGGACTAGCGGGAGGGTCTTTCCAAGAGACCCAGTACTTC. This codes for CASGLAGGSFQETQYF. Drawing the rest from reference TRBV19 and TRBJ2-5, the complete variable domain is DGGITQSPKYLFRKEGQNVTLSCEQNLNHDAMYWYRQDPGQGLRLIYYSQIVNDFQKGDIAEGYSVSREKKESFPLTVTSAQKNPTAFYLCASGLAGGSFQETQYFGPGTRLLVL.

This clonotype was found many times. This chain's CDR3 is CAWSVWGTQINTEAFF. As DNA, the CDR3 is TGTGCCTGGAGTGTTTGGGGGACACAAATAAACACTGAAGCTTTCTTT. The chain uses TRBV30 and TRBJ1-1, with D possibly TRBD1 on 6 matching bases. The germline gives CDR1 GTSNPN, CDR2 SVGIG (reference sequence). V shed 0 bases and J shed 2 bases, with 16 bases lying between them. The CDR3 length is 16 residues.

The genes are TRBV4-3 and TRBJ2-2; D is unclear. CDR1 is LGHNA and CDR2 is YSLEER in the germline V gene. The CDR3 has 14 residues. V lost 4 bases, J lost 6 bases, and 12 bases lay in between. In DNA form, the CDR3 reads TGCGCCAGCAGCCTGTTCGAGGCTGCCGGGGAGCTGTTTTTT. This sequence encodes CASSLFEAAGELFF.

The gene calls are TRBV24-1 and TRBJ2-1; the D is unclear. V was cut by 2 bases and J by 3 bases, with 13 bases left in between. Per the germline V gene, CDR1 is KGHDR and CDR2 is SFDVKD. The CDR3 covers 16 residues. The chain's CDR3 is CATSDSGSTFYNEQFF. The DNA for the CDR3 is TGTGCCACCAGTGATTCCGGCTCTACCTTCTACAATGAGCAGTTCTTC.

This clonotype has ten or more counts. The CDR3 DNA is TGCGCCAGCAGTCACCCTCTCTTTGCAGGGATACCCGGGGAGCTGTTTTTT. Translated: CASSHPLFAGIPGELFF. This chain links TRBV23-1 with TRBJ2-2; weak D call: TRBD1 (5 bases). TRBV23-1 is classed as an ORF, of uncertain function. The CDR3 contains 17 residues. Deletions cut 3 bases from V and 6 bases from J, with 20 bases between.

This clonotype was counted ten times or more. The chain carries TRBV2 and TRBJ1-6; the D gene is possibly TRBD1 (6 bases). CDR1 and CDR2 from the germline V gene are SNHLY and FYNNEI. Deletions cut 2 bases from V and 10 bases from J, with 12 bases between. This CDR3 is 14 amino acids long. The CDR3 loop reads CASSELGGRSPLHF. The CDR3 nucleotides read TGTGCCAGCAGTGAATTAGGGGGAAGGTCACCCCTCCACTTT.

This clonotype was seen a handful of times. The chain combines TRBV5-8 with TRBJ1-5; the D is unclear. CDR1 SGHTS and CDR2 YDEGEE come from the germline V gene. The CDR3 extends over 12 amino acids. Between the trimmed V and J ends, which lost 6 bases and 4 bases, there was a span of 8 bases. The CDR3 spells CASNLRNQPQHF. CDR3 nucleotide sequence: TGTGCCAGCAATCTTCGTAATCAGCCCCAGCATTTT.

This clonotype was counted many times. The chain uses TRBV5-6 and TRBJ1-5, with D uncertain. V shed 4 bases and J shed 3 bases, with 11 bases lying between them. This CDR3 contains 14 residues. Looked up from germline, CDR1 is SGHDT and CDR2 is YYEEEE. The CDR3 region is CASSPRAINQPQHF. CDR3 DNA: TGTGCCAGCAGCCCACGGGCCATCAATCAGCCCCAGCATTTT. Together with reference TRBV5-6 and TRBJ1-5, the CDR3 gives the full variable domain: DAGVTQSPTHLIKTRGQQVTLRCSPKSGHDTVSWYQQALGQGPQFIFQYYEEEERQRGNFPDRFSGHQFPNYSSELNVNALLLGDSALYLCASSPRAINQPQHFGDGTRLSIL.

This clonotype was observed a handful of times. The rearrangement uses TRBV4-3 and TRBJ2-1; TRBD1 agrees at 8 bases. Germline V gene lookup returns CDR1 LGHNA and CDR2 YSLEER. This CDR3 region has 16 residues. J was trimmed by 5 bases and V by 3 bases; bases with no gene match: 9. The CDR3 protein is CASSHTTGTGDNEQFF. In DNA form, the CDR3 reads TGCGCCAGCAGCCATACCACCGGGACAGGTGACAATGAGCAGTTCTTC.

V gene TRBV7-7 combines with J gene TRBJ2-2; D may correspond to TRBD1 or TRBD2 (6 bases each). Germline values: CDR1 SSHAT, CDR2 FNYEAQ (reference sequence). V was cut by 4 bases and J by 6 bases, with 9 bases left in between. The CDR3 sequence is 13 residues long. CDR3 nucleotides: TGTGCCAGCAGCTCCGGGGGCGCCGGGGAGCTGTTTTTT. It codes for CASSSGGAGELFF.

This clonotype has ten or more counts. The chain employs TRBV7-2 and TRBJ2-3; unclear D gene. Looked up from germline, CDR1 is SGHTA and CDR2 is FQGNSA. This CDR3 is built from 13 residues. Trimming stripped 4 bases from V and 5 bases from J, with 10 bases between. The CDR3 spells CASSWKSGDTQYF. CDR3 DNA: TGTGCCAGCAGCTGGAAGTCAGGAGATACGCAGTATTTT. Filled out from reference TRBV7-2 and TRBJ2-3, the complete variable domain reads GAGVSQSPSNKVTEKGKDVELRCDPISGHTALYWYRQSLGQGLEFLIYFQGNSAPDKSGLPSDRFSAERTGGSVSTLTIQRTQQEDSAVYLCASSWKSGDTQYFGPGTRLTVL.

The chain carries TRBV11-2 and TRBJ2-1; tentative D call: TRBD1 (5 bases). The germline V gene has CDR1 SGHAT and CDR2 FQNNGV. The CDR3 contains 15 residues. V was pared by 5 bases and J by 0 bases, with 11 bases between. CDR3 sequence (DNA): TGTGCCAGCAGCCCAGGACAAACCTCCTACAATGAGCAGTTCTTC. It translates to CASSPGQTSYNEQFF.

The chain joins TRBV9 to TRBJ2-7, with TRBD1 matching 7 bases. The CDR3 extends over 14 amino acids. J lost 4 bases, V lost 4 bases, and 8 bases had no gene match. From germline, CDR1 is SGDLS and CDR2 YYNGEE. In DNA form, the CDR3 reads TGTGCCAGCAGCCTCGGGACAGAACTATACGAGCAGTACTTC. This encodes CASSLGTELYEQYF.

This clonotype has at least ten counts. The chain recombines TRBV12-3 or TRBV12-4 with TRBJ2-5; a possible D gene is TRBD2 (5 bases). The CDR3 runs to 12 residues. The V gene lost 5 bases and the J gene lost 5 bases, with 9 bases spanning the gap. The CDR3 nucleotides read TGTGCCAGCAGTCCAAGGAGGGAGACCCAGTACTTC. Translating gives CASSPRRETQYF.

This clonotype has only a few counts. The chain couples TRBV10-3 to TRBJ2-1, with 11 nucleotides matching TRBD2. Germline V CDR1 and CDR2: ENHRY, SYGVKD. Unmatched junction bases numbered 3, after V lost 6 bases and J lost 5 bases. The CDR3 contains 14 residues. CDR3 loop: CAISLAGGDNEQFF. The CDR3, as DNA: TGTGCCATCAGCCTAGCGGGGGGAGACAATGAGCAGTTCTTC.

This clonotype was counted between two and nine times. The chain is built from TRBV27 and TRBJ1-2; 7 bases are a match to TRBD1. J was trimmed by 5 bases and V by 1 base; bases with no gene match: 7. Germline loops: CDR1 MNHEY, CDR2 SMNVEV (reference sequence). The CDR3 loop spans 15 amino acids. CDR3 bases: TGTGCCAGCAGTTTATTAAGGGGACAGCTTTATGGCTACACCTTC. It is translated as CASSLLRGQLYGYTF.

V and J are TRBV20-1 and TRBJ1-2; D possibly corresponds to TRBD1 (6 bases). The CDR3 sequence is 14 residues long. Germline V lookup: CDR1 DFQATT, CDR2 SNEGSKA (reference sequence). Deletions cut 6 bases from V and 0 bases from J, with 14 bases between. This CDR3 is CSADKGGTNYGYTF. The CDR3 DNA follows: TGCAGTGCAGATAAGGGGGGAACTAACTATGGCTACACCTTC.

This chain uses TRBV9 with TRBJ1-1; maybe TRBD1 (5 bases). From germline, CDR1 is SGDLS and CDR2 YYNGEE. V lost 6 bases to trimming and J lost 4 bases, with 16 bases between them. CDR3 size: 14 residues. In DNA form, the CDR3 reads TGTGCCAGCACCCAAGGGGTTAGAGGCACTGAAGCTTTCTTT. Residues: CASTQGVRGTEAFF. The variable domain in full, completed from reference TRBV9 and TRBJ1-1, reads DSGVTQTPKHLITATGQRVTLRCSPRSGDLSVYWYQQSLDQGLQFLIQYYNGEERAKGNILERFSAQQFPDLHSELNLSSLELGDSALYFCASTQGVRGTEAFFGQGTRLTVV.